This TCR beta chain was retrieved from a study of T cell responses to AZD1222 COVID-19 vaccine. Method: immunoSEQ multiplex PCR; TCRdb's copy keeps in-frame clones and lacks some. The table lists more than 95,000 clones, almost 95% of them singletons. The germline V gene encodes CDR1 SGHVS and CDR2 FQNEAQ. Trimming shortened V by 4 bases and J by 4 bases, and 6 bases separated the two germline ends. This CDR3 is 12 amino acids long. The material was peripheral blood, obtained 28 days after the second AZD1222 dose. This receptor was identified in an adult who received the AZD1222 COVID-19 vaccine. This chain uses TRBV7-8 with TRBJ2-3, with no clear D. The CDR3 DNA follows: TGTGCCAGCAGCTCCGCATCAGATACGCAGTATTTT. Translating gives CASSSASDTQYF.